This is a list of T cell receptor beta chains from one sample in a study of T cells in Graves' hyperthyroidism and ophthalmopathy. TCRdb independently ran MiXCR on the multiplex PCR reads; one entry per CDR3 protein. The sample comprises some 350,000 distinct CDR3 sequences, 15% to 19% of which are singletons, and about a quarter rests with the top ten. Sequencing was done on a sample of blood. Receptors originate from a woman younger than 30 with Graves' hyperthyroidism that later progressed to Graves' ophthalmopathy. Both conserved end residues are trimmed from each CDR3.

v_call	j_call	cdr3_aa
TRBV19	TRBJ2-3	ASSQWAGTDTQY
TRBV2	TRBJ1-6	AGRETGKGANSPLH
TRBV28	TRBJ2-7	ASSLMAYEQY
TRBV3-1	TRBJ2-1	ASSQWGQKAYNEQF
TRBV7-2	TRBJ2-1	ASSLTSGTYNEQF
TRBV5-1	TRBJ2-5	ASSLGDRVQETQY
TRBV20-1	TRBJ2-7	SAIKEGSSYEQY
TRBV28	TRBJ2-2	ASSRKWTGFTGELF
TRBV9	TRBJ2-1	ASSVYSETEQF
TRBV11-3	TRBJ2-1	ASSLERSSGARGNEQF
TRBV2	TRBJ2-5	ASIQGREAQY
TRBV7-9	TRBJ1-1	ASSFEGPEAF
TRBV18	TRBJ1-2	ASSPSPEPTGEGYGYT
TRBV7-9	TRBJ1-2	ASSIGTVYGYT
TRBV7-9	TRBJ2-3	ASSLTLGQYSLLSTDTQY
TRBV28	TRBJ2-5	ASSLASGGAKTQY
TRBV9	TRBJ2-3	VSSVARGSTDTQY
TRBV15	TRBJ1-2	ATSRDKDDGYT
TRBV5-1	TRBJ1-1	ASSTRGRRNTEAF
TRBV7-9	TRBJ2-7	ASSLVGRTYEQY
TRBV5-6	TRBJ2-5	ASSEALQGSPQETQY
TRBV20-1	TRBJ2-3	SARKTGASTDTQY
TRBV7-9	TRBJ1-4	ASSSDRNNEKLF
TRBV28	TRBJ1-1	ASSLGPIEAF
TRBV12-3/TRBV12-4	TRBJ1-1	ASTGTGVEAF
TRBV12-3/TRBV12-4	TRBJ2-3	ASSLRDPDTQY
TRBV11-3	TRBJ2-3	ASAPYTTDTQY
TRBV7-9	TRBJ2-7	ASSSPTRDYEQY
TRBV7-9	TRBJ2-2	ASSLGYIGLAERSNTGELF
TRBV2	TRBJ2-1	ASNHKTSAPSYNEQF
TRBV20-1	TRBJ2-7	SARDLVAGYEQY
TRBV4-1	TRBJ2-1	ASSQGMYEQF
TRBV28	TRBJ1-1	ASSLVGSKNTEAF
TRBV9	TRBJ2-2	ASKQDTGELF
TRBV7-8	TRBJ2-2	ASSLILAGGRTGELF
TRBV6-2/TRBV6-3	TRBJ2-1	ASSYQGRRSTREF
TRBV18	TRBJ2-5	ASSPPTSVATQY
TRBV3-1	TRBJ2-1	ASSVNSGSYNEQF
TRBV20-1	TRBJ2-1	SARETPPAWTKVNEQF
TRBV27	TRBJ1-5	ASSVDKNQPQH